This TCR beta chain was observed in a study of shared clonotypes between healthy human individuals. Findings and caveats of the study: Several donors held around 5% of naive CD4 clonotypes in common. Generation probabilities were higher for clonotypes shared across all four sorted-subset donors than for unshared ones.

About this clone: The antigen remains unidentified.

CDR3 length: 16 amino acids. Unmatched junction bases numbered 10, after V lost 4 bases and J lost 2 bases. Germline V gene lookup returns CDR1 MNHEY and CDR2 SMNVEV (reference sequence). Here immunoSEQ multiplex PCR was the method, and the copy in TCRdb shows in-frame clones only, minus some. The data show millions of clones, roughly 93% seen once. The chain employs TRBV27 and TRBJ2-7, with 8 bases lining up with TRBD2. Sequencing used naive CD4+ T cells from PBMCs. Stated subset: CD45RA+ positively selected. This sequence originates from a young man in good health. Some clones in this sample may be carry-over from other donors' samples. Here the CDR3 reads CASSWFGGRTPYEQYF. The CDR3 DNA reads as TGTGCCAGCAGTTGGTTCGGCGGGAGGACACCCTACGAGCAGTACTTC.